These 9 T cell receptor beta chains were sequenced from one sample in a study of shared clonotypes between healthy human individuals. Here immunoSEQ multiplex PCR was the method, and the copy in TCRdb shows in-frame clones only, minus some. This sample has roughly 2.6 million clones; over 85% occur once, and the top ten carry over 0.12%. The sequenced sample was naive CD4+ T cells sorted from blood. Subset defined: CD45RA+ positively selected. These receptors were obtained from a young man in good health.

The chain joins TRBV29-1 to TRBJ2-6; D gene uncertain. CDR1 is SQVTM and CDR2 is ANQGSEA in the germline V gene. Trimming pared 2 bases from V and 3 bases from J, leaving 8 bases between. This CDR3 has 14 amino acids. CDR3 protein: CSVEKGGGANVLTF. CDR3 in DNA: TGCAGCGTTGAAAAGGGCGGTGGGGCCAACGTCCTGACTTTC.

The chain combines TRBV10-3 with TRBJ1-2, with D perhaps TRBD1 (6 bases). In germline, CDR1 is ENHRY, CDR2 SYGVKD. The CDR3 extends over 14 amino acids. Trimming shortened V by 5 bases and J by 2 bases, and 12 bases separated the two germline ends. CDR3 residues: CAISPQGGNYGYTF. DNA of the CDR3: TGTGCCATCAGTCCACAGGGAGGAAACTATGGCTACACCTTC.

The gene calls are TRBV27 and TRBJ2-7; the D gene is possibly TRBD1 (6 bases). The CDR3 runs 16 residues. V was clipped by 6 bases and J by 3 bases, with 21 bases between them. The germline gives CDR1 MNHEY, CDR2 SMNVEV (reference sequence). DNA of the CDR3: TGTGCCAGCAGCTATCCTCTTATGACAGGCTACTACGAGCAGTACTTC. Its protein is CASSYPLMTGYYEQYF.

The gene calls are TRBV6-6 and TRBJ1-5, with 7 positions matching TRBD1. Germline V gene sequence: CDR1 MNHNY, CDR2 SVGAGI (reference sequence). V lost 5 bases and J lost 5; bases outside the gene matches: 9. The CDR3 is 15 residues long. DNA for the CDR3: TGTGCCAGCAGTCGCCAACAAGGGACAGATCAGCCCCAGCATTTT. Its translation is CASSRQQGTDQPQHF.

The chain is built from TRBV5-1 and TRBJ1-2; TRBD1 might be the D (6 bases). The V end lost 0 bases, the J end lost 6 bases, and 9 bases lay between the germline ends. This CDR3 has 13 residues. Germline loops: CDR1 SGHRS, CDR2 YFSETQ. The CDR3 sequence is CASSLDRVDGYTF. The DNA for the CDR3 is TGCGCCAGCAGCTTGGACAGGGTGGATGGCTACACCTTC.

The chain joins TRBV11-2 to TRBJ1-1; 7 bases line up with TRBD1. Germline V lookup: CDR1 SGHAT, CDR2 FQNNGV. The CDR3 contains 17 residues. The V segment lost 2 bases and the J segment 7 bases; nucleotides outside the gene matches: 16. The DNA for the CDR3 is TGTGCCAGCAGCTTACGGCCCCTGAGCACAGGGGTTGGTGAAGCTTTCTTT. Protein sequence: CASSLRPLSTGVGEAFF. The whole variable domain, filled in from reference TRBV11-2 and TRBJ1-1, reads EAGVAQSPRYKIIEKRQSVAFWCNPISGHATLYWYQQILGQGPKLLIQFQNNGVVDDSQLPKDRFSAERLKGVDSTLKIQPAKLEDSAVYLCASSLRPLSTGVGEAFFGQGTRLTVV.

The genes are TRBV7-9 and TRBJ2-1; no reliable D call. Looked up from germline, CDR1 is SEHNR and CDR2 is FQNEAQ (reference sequence). The V gene lost 1 base and the J gene lost 3 bases, with 7 bases spanning the gap. CDR3 length: 14 residues. CDR3 sequence: CASSLVGLYNEQFF. In DNA, the CDR3 is TGTGCCAGCAGCTTAGTAGGCCTCTACAATGAGCAGTTCTTC.

The J gene is TRBJ1-2, the V gene TRBV19; no firm D call. This CDR3 comprises 15 residues. The V gene's germline CDR1 is LNHDA and CDR2 SQIVND (reference sequence). V gave up 5 bases and J gave up 6 bases, with 19 bases separating them. CDR3 bases: TGTGCCAGTAGTCCCCCCTCGGGTATCGTTCATGGCTACACCTTC. It translates to CASSPPSGIVHGYTF.

V and J are TRBV28 and TRBJ2-5; TRBD1 is a possible D gene (6 bases). The assigned J gene may be wrong: the sequence end matches TRBJ2-7 better. Germline CDR1 MDHEN, CDR2 SYDVKM. The CDR3 spans 14 residues. The chain's CDR3 is CASSPGHHLLEQYF. CDR3 sequence (DNA): TGTGCCAGCAGCCCGGGACACCACCTTCTCGAGCAGTACTTC.